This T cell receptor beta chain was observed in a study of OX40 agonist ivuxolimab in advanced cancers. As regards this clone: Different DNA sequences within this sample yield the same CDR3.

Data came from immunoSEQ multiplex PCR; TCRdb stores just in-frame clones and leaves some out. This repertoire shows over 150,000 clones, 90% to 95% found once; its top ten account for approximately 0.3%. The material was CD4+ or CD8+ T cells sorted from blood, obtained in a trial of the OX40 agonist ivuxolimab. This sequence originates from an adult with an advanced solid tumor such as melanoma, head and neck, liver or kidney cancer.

CDR3 DNA: TGTGCCAGCAGCTTAGGAGGATATGGCTACACCTTC. This codes for CASSLGGYGYTF. The gene calls are TRBV7-6 and TRBJ1-2; unclear D gene. Trimming cost V 1 base and J 5 bases, with 5 bases left between them. This CDR3 is built from 12 residues. CDR1 is SGHVS and CDR2 is FNYEAQ in the germline V gene.